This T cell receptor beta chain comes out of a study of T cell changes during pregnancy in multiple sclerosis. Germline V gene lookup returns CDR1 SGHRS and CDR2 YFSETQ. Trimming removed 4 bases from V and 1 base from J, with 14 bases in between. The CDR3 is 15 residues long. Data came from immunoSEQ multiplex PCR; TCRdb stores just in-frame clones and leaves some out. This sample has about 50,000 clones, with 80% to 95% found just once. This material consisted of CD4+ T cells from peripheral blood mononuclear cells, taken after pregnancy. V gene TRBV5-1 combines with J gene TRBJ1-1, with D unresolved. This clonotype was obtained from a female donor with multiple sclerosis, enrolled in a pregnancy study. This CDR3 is CASSAGPRGNTEAFF. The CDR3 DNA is TGCGCCAGCAGCGCGGGTCCGAGAGGGAACACTGAAGCTTTCTTT. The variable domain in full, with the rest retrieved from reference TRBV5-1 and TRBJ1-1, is KAGVTQTPRYLIKTRGQQVTLSCSPISGHRSVSWYQQTPGQGLQFLFEYFSETQRNKGNFPGRFSGRQFSNSRSEMNVSTLELGDSALYLCASSAGPRGNTEAFFGQGTRLTVV.